Listed below are T cell receptor beta chains from one sample, sequenced in a study of T cell repertoires in ileal Crohn's disease. The table came from immunoSEQ multiplex PCR; TCRdb's copy has only in-frame clones and leaves some out. The table lists around 15,000 clones, roughly 70% of them singletons. Sequencing was done on a sample of ileal tissue. These receptors were collected from an adult with Crohn's disease. CDR3s include the opening cysteine and the closing phenylalanine or tryptophan. Fields, in order: D gene, V gene, J gene, clone size, CDR3 protein, CDR3 DNA. D genes are given only for firm matches. Size values are once, few and many counts, or a class for expanded clones, and some rows have none.

d_call: TRBD1; v_call: TRBV18; j_call: TRBJ2-7; clone_size: .; cdr3_aa: CASDRGSYEQYF; cdr3_nt: TGTGCCAGCGACAGGGGTTCCTACGAGCAGTACTTC
d_call: .; v_call: TRBV15; j_call: TRBJ1-4; clone_size: .; cdr3_aa: CATSGRSGLEKLFF; cdr3_nt: TGTGCCACCAGCGGCCGCTCAGGGTTAGAAAAACTGTTTTTT
d_call: TRBD2; v_call: TRBV5-1; j_call: TRBJ2-1; clone_size: .; cdr3_aa: CASSPQGLAGDNEQFF; cdr3_nt: TGCGCCAGCAGCCCCCAAGGACTAGCGGGAGATAATGAGCAGTTCTTC
d_call: .; v_call: TRBV28; j_call: TRBJ1-1; clone_size: .; cdr3_aa: CASSWAGANTEAFF; cdr3_nt: TGTGCCAGCAGTTGGGCAGGGGCGAACACTGAAGCTTTCTTT
d_call: .; v_call: TRBV15; j_call: TRBJ2-5; clone_size: .; cdr3_aa: CATSRDPATGETQYF; cdr3_nt: TGTGCCACCAGCAGAGATCCCGCTACGGGGGAGACCCAGTACTTC
d_call: .; v_call: TRBV9; j_call: TRBJ1-2; clone_size: .; cdr3_aa: CASSSGGNYGYTF; cdr3_nt: TGTGCCAGCAGCTCGGGTGGGAACTATGGCTACACCTTC
d_call: .; v_call: TRBV7-3; j_call: TRBJ2-3; clone_size: few; cdr3_aa: CASSSRSTTDTQYF; cdr3_nt: TGTGCCAGCAGCTCCCGTTCTACCACAGATACGCAGTATTTT
d_call: .; v_call: TRBV11-3; j_call: TRBJ2-3; clone_size: .; cdr3_aa: CASSFGGTDTQYF; cdr3_nt: TGTGCCAGCAGCTTCGGGGGCACAGATACGCAGTATTTT
d_call: TRBD2; v_call: TRBV28; j_call: TRBJ2-7; clone_size: .; cdr3_aa: CASSWTSGGGEQYF; cdr3_nt: TGTGCCAGCAGCTGGACTAGCGGGGGGGGTGAGCAGTACTTC
d_call: .; v_call: TRBV5-6; j_call: TRBJ2-2; clone_size: .; cdr3_aa: CASSLGLSTGELFF; cdr3_nt: TGTGCCAGCAGCTTGGGACTATCCACCGGGGAGCTGTTTTTT
d_call: .; v_call: TRBV6-5; j_call: TRBJ1-3; clone_size: .; cdr3_aa: CASSYSPGVGNTIYF; cdr3_nt: TGTGCCAGCAGTTACTCGCCAGGGGTTGGAAACACCATATATTTT
d_call: .; v_call: TRBV18; j_call: TRBJ1-3; clone_size: .; cdr3_aa: CASSPTGAGNTIYF; cdr3_nt: TGTGCCAGCTCACCGACAGGCGCGGGAAACACCATATATTTT
d_call: TRBD1; v_call: TRBV9; j_call: TRBJ2-5; clone_size: few; cdr3_aa: CASSARTGEETQYF; cdr3_nt: TGTGCCAGCAGCGCACGGACAGGGGAAGAGACCCAGTACTTC
d_call: .; v_call: TRBV2; j_call: TRBJ1-1; clone_size: .; cdr3_aa: CASSSPEDSLNTEAFF; cdr3_nt: TGTGCCAGCAGTTCCCCGGAGGACAGTTTGAACACTGAAGCTTTCTTT
d_call: .; v_call: TRBV4-2; j_call: TRBJ2-7; clone_size: .; cdr3_aa: CASSQVTGSSYEQYF; cdr3_nt: TGTGCCAGCAGCCAAGTAACGGGATCCTCCTACGAGCAGTACTTC
d_call: .; v_call: TRBV29-1; j_call: TRBJ1-5; clone_size: few; cdr3_aa: CSVVGQANQPQHF; cdr3_nt: TGCAGCGTTGTAGGTCAGGCCAATCAGCCCCAGCATTTT
d_call: .; v_call: TRBV6-5; j_call: TRBJ1-6; clone_size: .; cdr3_aa: CASGTTYNSPLHF; cdr3_nt: TGTGCCAGCGGGACAACCTATAATTCACCCCTCCACTTT
d_call: .; v_call: TRBV27; j_call: TRBJ1-1; clone_size: .; cdr3_aa: CASRSRYDTEAFF; cdr3_nt: TGTGCCAGCAGGTCGAGGTATGACACTGAAGCTTTCTTT
d_call: .; v_call: TRBV6-1; j_call: TRBJ1-4; clone_size: .; cdr3_aa: CASSEASGGAGGEKLFF; cdr3_nt: TGTGCCAGCAGTGAAGCATCTGGGGGGGCGGGGGGTGAAAAACTGTTTTTT
d_call: .; v_call: TRBV7-2; j_call: TRBJ1-5; clone_size: few; cdr3_aa: CASSTPQGNQPQHF; cdr3_nt: TGTGCCAGCAGCACACCCCAGGGGAATCAGCCCCAGCATTTT
d_call: TRBD1; v_call: TRBV6-4; j_call: TRBJ1-6; clone_size: .; cdr3_aa: CASSDGTGGSPLHF; cdr3_nt: TGTGCCAGCAGTGACGGCACAGGGGGTTCACCCCTCCACTTT
d_call: TRBD2; v_call: TRBV5-1; j_call: TRBJ2-5; clone_size: .; cdr3_aa: CASSPNTGLAVQETQYF; cdr3_nt: TGCGCCAGCAGCCCGAACACTGGACTAGCGGTTCAAGAGACCCAGTACTTC
d_call: .; v_call: TRBV5-6; j_call: TRBJ1-2; clone_size: .; cdr3_aa: CASSDTGLKGGYTF; cdr3_nt: TGCGCCAGCAGCGATACAGGGCTAAAGGGCGGCTACACCTTC
d_call: TRBD1; v_call: TRBV5-7; j_call: TRBJ1-1; clone_size: .; cdr3_aa: CASSFGTGPFQAEAFF; cdr3_nt: TGTGCCAGCAGCTTTGGGACAGGGCCCTTTCAGGCTGAAGCTTTCTTT
d_call: TRBD2; v_call: TRBV11-3; j_call: TRBJ2-7; clone_size: .; cdr3_aa: CASSPLVGGWDEQYF; cdr3_nt: TGTGCCAGCAGCCCTCTTGTGGGGGGGTGGGACGAGCAGTACTTC
d_call: TRBD1; v_call: TRBV6-1; j_call: TRBJ1-5; clone_size: .; cdr3_aa: CASSTGGRQPQHF; cdr3_nt: TGTGCCAGCAGTACAGGGGGCCGTCAGCCCCAGCATTTT
d_call: .; v_call: TRBV7-9; j_call: TRBJ2-4; clone_size: once; cdr3_aa: CASSLGQLDIQYF; cdr3_nt: TGTGCCAGCAGCTTAGGGCAGCTAGACATTCAGTACTTC
d_call: .; v_call: TRBV18; j_call: TRBJ2-7; clone_size: .; cdr3_aa: CASSPKTGEQYEQYF; cdr3_nt: TGTGCCAGCTCACCTAAGACAGGTGAACAGTACGAGCAGTACTTC
d_call: TRBD1; v_call: TRBV7-3; j_call: TRBJ1-6; clone_size: .; cdr3_aa: CASSTGTGWNSPLHF; cdr3_nt: TGTGCCAGCAGCACAGGGACAGGGTGGAATTCACCCCTCCACTTT